The rows below give T cell receptor beta chains drawn from one sample of a study of blood T cell repertoires in COVID-19. Assay: immunoSEQ multiplex PCR; the TCRdb copy retains only in-frame clones and omits some. The repertoire holds roughly 250,000 clones, with 84% as singletons. Sequences were obtained from peripheral blood. The receptor source for this set is a person aged 65 to 85 with COVID-19, enrolled during active disease. The CDR3 runs from the conserved cysteine through the conserved F or W. D genes are given only for firm matches. Clone sizes are given selectively: once, few, many, or a class where the clone is expanded.

CDR3aa,CDR3nt,j_gene,abundance,d_gene,v_gene
CASSERTSGTGELFF,TGTGCCAGCAGTGAAAGGACTAGCGGCACCGGGGAGCTGTTTTTT,TRBJ2-2,NA,TRBD2,TRBV2
CASSSRGGPTDTQYF,TGTGCCAGCAGCTCCCGCGGGGGACCCACAGATACGCAGTATTTT,TRBJ2-3,NA,TRBD2,TRBV5-6
CASSQGTRGGTQYF,TGTGCCAGCAGCCAGGGGACTAGGGGAGGGACCCAGTACTTC,TRBJ2-5,NA,TRBD2,TRBV3-1/TRBV3-2
CASREYNEQFF,TGTGCCAGCAGAGAGTACAATGAGCAGTTCTTC,TRBJ2-1,NA,NA,TRBV6-5
CASSELFRAGINYTF,TGTGCCAGCAGTGAATTGTTTAGGGCAGGGATTAACTACACCTTC,TRBJ1-2,NA,NA,TRBV6-1
CSAEAEETQYF,TGCAGTGCCGAAGCGGAAGAGACCCAGTACTTC,TRBJ2-5,few,NA,TRBV20-1
CASSVTASTSGGFVEQYF,TGTGCCAGCAGCGTCACCGCGAGTACTAGCGGGGGTTTCGTCGAGCAGTACTTC,TRBJ2-7,NA,TRBD2,TRBV9
CASSLWATNTEAFF,TGTGCCAGCAGCTTATGGGCGACGAACACTGAAGCTTTCTTT,TRBJ1-1,NA,NA,TRBV7-2
CASSATSGTGGGEQYF,TGTGCCAGCAGCGCAACCTCCGGGACAGGGGGCGGTGAGCAGTACTTC,TRBJ2-7,once,TRBD1,TRBV7-9
CASSPWGRATYEQYF,TGTGCCAGCAGCCCTTGGGGGAGGGCCACCTACGAGCAGTACTTC,TRBJ2-7,NA,TRBD2,TRBV7-9
CASSQGADQPQHF,TGTGCCAGCAGCCAGGGAGCAGATCAGCCCCAGCATTTT,TRBJ1-5,NA,NA,TRBV16
CASSLVPAGIPNEQFF,TGCGCCAGCAGCTTGGTGCCAGCGGGGATTCCCAATGAGCAGTTCTTC,TRBJ2-1,NA,TRBD2,TRBV5-1
CASSELAGAPDTQYF,TGTGCCAGCAGTGAATTAGCGGGAGCCCCAGATACGCAGTATTTT,TRBJ2-3,NA,TRBD2,TRBV2
CASRTGENTEAFF,TGTGCCTCACGGACAGGGGAAAACACTGAAGCTTTCTTT,TRBJ1-1,NA,TRBD1,TRBV28
CATSDQRNGGRSNTGELFF,TGTGCCACCAGTGATCAGAGAAACGGCGGGAGAAGTAACACCGGGGAGCTGTTTTTT,TRBJ2-2,NA,TRBD2,TRBV24-1
CASRDRGIGEKLFF,TGTGCCAGTAGGGACAGGGGTATTGGTGAAAAACTGTTTTTT,TRBJ1-4,NA,TRBD1,TRBV19
CASSRGTSGRETQYF,TGCGCCAGCAGCCGTGGGACTAGCGGGAGAGAGACCCAGTACTTC,TRBJ2-5,NA,TRBD2,TRBV5-1
CASSSGVDQPQHF,TGTGCCAGCAGTTCAGGGGTTGACCAGCCCCAGCATTTT,TRBJ1-5,NA,NA,TRBV3-1/TRBV3-2
CASSYSHANEKLFF,TGCGCCAGCAGCTACAGTCATGCTAATGAAAAACTGTTTTTT,TRBJ1-4,NA,NA,TRBV5-1
CASSPRTSGRAKDTQYF,TGTGCCAGCAGCCCACGGACTAGCGGGAGGGCCAAAGATACGCAGTATTTT,TRBJ2-3,NA,TRBD2,TRBV7-2
CASSQPTTRQGNTEAFF,TGTGCCAGCAGCCAACCTACCACGAGACAGGGGAACACTGAAGCTTTCTTT,TRBJ1-1,NA,TRBD1,TRBV4-2
CATSGRLAMNTGELFF,TGTGCCACCAGTGGTCGACTCGCAATGAACACCGGGGAGCTGTTTTTT,TRBJ2-2,NA,NA,TRBV24-1
CASSYPEAGGPDEQFF,TGTGCCAGCAGCTATCCGGAAGCGGGAGGGCCAGATGAGCAGTTCTTC,TRBJ2-1,NA,TRBD2,TRBV7-3
CSAGLDNEQFF,TGCAGCGCGGGACTAGATAATGAGCAGTTCTTC,TRBJ2-1,few,TRBD2,TRBV29-1
CATSDLGGPGDTQYF,TGTGCCACCAGTGATTTGGGTGGGCCCGGAGATACGCAGTATTTT,TRBJ2-3,NA,NA,TRBV24-1